The sequence of this T cell receptor beta chain was determined in a study of early T cells in non-severe SARS-CoV-2 infection. Across the whole study: The chains were unpaired, and the sequenced material was bulk RNA from unsorted whole blood. Notes on the study in general: Comparison of clonotypes with VDJdb favored anti-spike CD8 responses while missing private and CD4 specificities.

This clonotype was seen ten or more times. Its antigen remains unknown. Individually, cDNA molecules had unique molecular identifiers attached to them. MiXCR, run by TCRdb on the 5' RACE reads, gives a single entry per CDR3 protein. The data contain 65,000 to 85,000 distinct CDR3 sequences, around 10% of them seen just once; the ten biggest clones take up 3% to 4%. The sequenced sample consisted of whole blood. This TCR was recovered from an adult who was a healthcare worker with PCR-confirmed SARS-CoV-2 infection or an uninfected control (not recorded which).

In nucleotides, the CDR3 is TGCAGCGCTCAGACGGGAAACACTGAAGCTTTCTTT. Translation gives CSAQTGNTEAFF. The chain is built from TRBV29-1 and TRBJ1-1; D not resolved. Between the trimmed V and J ends, which lost 7 bases and 2 bases, there was a span of 11 bases. The germline V gene has CDR1 SQVTM and CDR2 ANQGSEA. This CDR3 has 12 residues. The full variable domain, with the rest looked up from reference TRBV29-1 and TRBJ1-1, is SAVISQKPSRDICQRGTSLTIQCQVDSQVTMMFWYRQQPGQSLTLIATANQGSEATYESGFVIDKFPISRPNLTFSTLTVSNMSPEDSSIYLCSAQTGNTEAFFGQGTRLTVV.